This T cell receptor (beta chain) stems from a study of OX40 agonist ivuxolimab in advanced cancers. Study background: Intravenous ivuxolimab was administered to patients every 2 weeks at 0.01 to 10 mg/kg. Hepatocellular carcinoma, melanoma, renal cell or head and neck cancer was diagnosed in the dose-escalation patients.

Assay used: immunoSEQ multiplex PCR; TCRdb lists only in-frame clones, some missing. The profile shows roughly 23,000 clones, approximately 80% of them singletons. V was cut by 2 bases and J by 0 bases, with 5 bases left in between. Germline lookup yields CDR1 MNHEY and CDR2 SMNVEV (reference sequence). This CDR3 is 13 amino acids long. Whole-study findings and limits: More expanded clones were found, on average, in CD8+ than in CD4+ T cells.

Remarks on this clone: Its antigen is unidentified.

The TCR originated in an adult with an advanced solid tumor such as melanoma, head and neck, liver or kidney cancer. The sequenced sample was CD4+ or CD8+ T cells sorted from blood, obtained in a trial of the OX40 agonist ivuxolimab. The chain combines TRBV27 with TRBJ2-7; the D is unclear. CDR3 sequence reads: CASSLGPSYEQYF. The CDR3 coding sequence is TGTGCCAGCAGTTTAGGCCCCTCCTACGAGCAGTACTTC.